These T cell receptor beta chains were read from a single sample in a study of tumor-infiltrating lymphocytes in localized non-small cell lung cancer. Profiled with immunoSEQ multiplex PCR; TCRdb holds only in-frame clones, not every one. This table holds 13,000 to 15,000 clones, around 82% found once. Input material: lung tumor tissue. The receptors were sampled from a human donor with non-small cell lung cancer. The CDR3 runs from the conserved cysteine through the conserved F or W. The D gene is left open where the match is weak. Where a row states a size, it is once, few, many or the class of an expanded clone; other rows omit it.

TRBJ2-5 TRBV2 - once TGTGCCAGCACCCTGGCGAAGACCCAGTACTTC CASTLAKTQYF
TRBJ1-5 TRBV9 - - TGTGCCAGCAGCGTAGCTCCCAATCAGCCCCAGCATTTT CASSVAPNQPQHF
TRBJ2-2 TRBV14 - - TGTGCCAGCAGCCAGGAGTTGGCGGATGCGTCCGGGGAGCTGTTTTTT CASSQELADASGELFF
TRBJ2-3 TRBV6-5 - few TGTGCCAGCAGTTACTCCGCACTGGGGGGCACAGATACGCAGTATTTT CASSYSALGGTDTQYF
TRBJ1-1 TRBV2 - few TGTGCCAGCAGTGTGGGGCAGGGGACTGAAGCTTTCTTT CASSVGQGTEAFF
TRBJ2-7 TRBV5-3 - - TGTGCCAGAAGTCCCCCCTACGAGCAGTACTTC CARSPPYEQYF
TRBJ1-3 TRBV27 - - TGTGCCAGCGGAGCTCTAGGGTCCGGAAACACCATATATTTT CASGALGSGNTIYF
TRBJ2-4 TRBV9 - - TGTGCCAGCAGCGGCCGGGACCCCAAAAACATTCAGTACTTC CASSGRDPKNIQYF
TRBJ1-4 TRBV7-2 TRBD1 - TGTGCCAGCTCCGGACAGGGCGGAGAAAAACTGTTTTTT CASSGQGGEKLFF
TRBJ2-2 TRBV10-1 - - TGCGCCAGCAGTGAGTCGGTAGAGGGGACCGGGGAGCTGTTTTTT CASSESVEGTGELFF
TRBJ2-5 TRBV10-3 - - TGTGCCATCAGTGAGTCACAAGAGACCCAGTACTTC CAISESQETQYF
TRBJ2-2 TRBV6-5 TRBD1 - TGTGCCAGCAGTTACTCCGGGACAGACACCGGGGAGCTGTTTTTT CASSYSGTDTGELFF
TRBJ2-2 TRBV6-5 TRBD1 - TGTGCCAGCAATACACAGGGGGCTAGGGTCGGGGAGCTGTTTTTT CASNTQGARVGELFF
TRBJ1-1 TRBV5-1 - - TGCGCCAGCAGCTTGGAGGCACCTTACACTGAAGCTTTCTTT CASSLEAPYTEAFF
TRBJ2-2 TRBV11-2 TRBD2 - TGTGCCAGCAGCCAAGCGGGGGGGACGAACACCGGGGAGCTGTTTTTT CASSQAGGTNTGELFF
TRBJ2-2 TRBV7-6 - - TGTGCCAGCAGCTTAATTAGCGGGGAGCTGTTTTTT CASSLISGELFF
TRBJ1-6 TRBV7-2 - - TGTGCCAGCAGCTTAGTAAGGGGGAATAATTCACCCCTCCACTTT CASSLVRGNNSPLHF
TRBJ1-1 TRBV6-5 - few TGTGCCAGCAGTGAAGCCCGCGCTTTCTTT CASSEARAFF
TRBJ1-2 TRBV27 TRBD1 - TGTGCCAGCAGTACACTGGGACAGGGGAGCTATGGCTACACCTTC CASSTLGQGSYGYTF
TRBJ2-3 TRBV28 - - TGTGCCAGCAGTCCCCCCCCCGGGGGAGGCACAGATACGCAGTATTTT CASSPPPGGGTDTQYF
TRBJ1-2 TRBV28 - few TGTGCCAGCAGTTTCTCCGACAGCCGCGGCTACACCTTC CASSFSDSRGYTF
TRBJ2-6 TRBV7-4 - - TGTGCCAGCAGCTTAGGGGGCTCCGGGGCCAACGTCCTGACTTTC CASSLGGSGANVLTF
TRBJ1-4 TRBV2 - - TGTGCCAGCAAGAGGCTAGTTAATGAAAAACTGTTTTTT CASKRLVNEKLFF
TRBJ1-1 TRBV5-1 TRBD1 few TGCGCCAGCAGCCAGGGGGTAAGGCCGATGGGCACTGAAGCTTTCTTT CASSQGVRPMGTEAFF
TRBJ2-2 TRBV5-4 - - TGTGCCAGCAGCTTGAGGCGGACCGGGGAGCTGTTTTTT CASSLRRTGELFF
TRBJ2-7 TRBV14 - - TGTGCCAGCAGCCCACTTACAGGGGGGGACGAGCAGTACTTC CASSPLTGGDEQYF
TRBJ1-5 TRBV7-9 - - TGTGCCAGCAGCTCGGGACCGAATCAGCCCCAGCATTTT CASSSGPNQPQHF
TRBJ2-7 TRBV5-1 TRBD1 - TGCGCCAGCAGCTCGACCGGGACAGGCTACGAGCAGTACTTC CASSSTGTGYEQYF
TRBJ2-7 TRBV7-7 - - TGTGCCAGCAGCCGGATGGAGGCGGGCGAGCAGTACTTC CASSRMEAGEQYF
TRBJ1-1 TRBV5-1 - - TGCGCCAGCAGCTTGAACCAGGTAAACACTGAAGCTTTCTTT CASSLNQVNTEAFF
TRBJ2-7 TRBV4-2 TRBD1 - TGTGCCAGCAGCCAAGCCTCCGGGACAGGGCCCTACGAGCAGTACTTC CASSQASGTGPYEQYF
TRBJ2-1 TRBV6-5 TRBD2 - TGTGCCAGCAGTTACTCTAGCGGGAGTATAGGTGAGCAGTTCTTC CASSYSSGSIGEQFF
TRBJ2-5 TRBV18 TRBD2 - TGTGCCAGCTCACCTACTAGCGGGCGAGAGACCCAGTACTTC CASSPTSGRETQYF
TRBJ1-5 TRBV30 TRBD1 few TGTGCCTGGACCGGGACAGGGGGCAATCAGCCCCAGCATTTT CAWTGTGGNQPQHF
TRBJ1-4 TRBV25-1 TRBD1 - TGTGCCAGCCGAGGGCTCAGGGGGCTCTTAGGCGATGAAAAACTGTTTTTT CASRGLRGLLGDEKLFF
TRBJ1-1 TRBV14 - - TGTGCCAGCAGCCAGATTGAAGCTTTCTTT CASSQIEAFF
TRBJ1-6 TRBV9 TRBD1 few TGTGCCAGCAGCGGACAGGGCTGGGATTCACCCCTCCACTTT CASSGQGWDSPLHF
TRBJ2-5 TRBV7-7 - - TGTGCCAGCAGCTTAAAGGGGCCAGAGACCCAGTACTTC CASSLKGPETQYF
TRBJ1-1 TRBV5-6 TRBD1 - TGTGCCAGCAGCTGGGGACAGGGGTGGCGGACTGAAGCTTTCTTT CASSWGQGWRTEAFF
TRBJ1-3 TRBV6-5 - - TGTGCCAGCAGTTACTCGGGCAGCTCTGGAAACACCATATATTTT CASSYSGSSGNTIYF
TRBJ2-1 TRBV9 - - TGTGCCAGCAGCGTAGATATCAGCTATGAGCAGTTCTTC CASSVDISYEQFF
TRBJ1-4 TRBV30 - - TGTGCCTGGAGTACTAATTTCGGGGCGGGAAATGAAAAACTGTTTTTT CAWSTNFGAGNEKLFF
TRBJ2-2 TRBV5-1 - - TGCGCCAGCAGAACCACGCCGGACTACTACACCGGGGAGCTGTTTTTT CASRTTPDYYTGELFF
TRBJ2-4 TRBV9 TRBD1 - TGTGCCAGCAGCGTAGACAGGGGAAGCATTCAGTACTTC CASSVDRGSIQYF
TRBJ2-3 TRBV7-6 - few TGTGCCAGCAGCTTAGGAAGGTTAGATACGCAGTATTTT CASSLGRLDTQYF
TRBJ1-5 TRBV7-8 TRBD1 - TGTGCCAGCAGGCCGGACAGGGGCACGCCGCCCCAGCATTTT CASRPDRGTPPQHF
TRBJ1-2 TRBV6-5 TRBD1 once TGTGCCAGCAGTTACTCGCCCCTCGGGACAGGCTATGGCTACACCTTC CASSYSPLGTGYGYTF
TRBJ1-1 TRBV19 TRBD1 once TGTGCTTCTAAGAGAGGACAGGCGATGAACACTGAAGCTTTCTTT CASKRGQAMNTEAFF
TRBJ1-2 TRBV18 - - TGTGCCAGCTCACCACAAGAATCAGCCCTCTATGGCTACACCTTC CASSPQESALYGYTF
TRBJ2-5 TRBV11-1 TRBD2 once TGTGCCAGCAGCTCCGGGACTAGCGGGAGCGGCGAGACCCAGTACTTC CASSSGTSGSGETQYF
TRBJ1-2 TRBV5-1 - few TGCGCCAGCAGCTTGGACAACCCCTATGGCTACACCTTC CASSLDNPYGYTF
TRBJ2-1 TRBV5-4 TRBD2 - TGTGCCAGCAGCTTTACTAGCGGGCCCTCCTACAATGAGCAGTTCTTC CASSFTSGPSYNEQFF
TRBJ2-2 TRBV11-2 TRBD1 - TGTGCCAGCAGCCTCCGGACAGGGACGGGTTCCGGGGAGCTGTTTTTT CASSLRTGTGSGELFF